The rows below give T cell receptor beta chains drawn from one sample of a study of beta chain features in type 1 diabetes. Here immunoSEQ multiplex PCR was the method, and the copy in TCRdb shows in-frame clones only, minus some. The sample contains 450,000 to 600,000 clones, 30% of which appear only once. Material: naive CD4+ T cells from blood. The receptor set was obtained from a man between 18 and 35 years old in good health. The CDR3 runs from the conserved cysteine through the conserved F or W. A D gene is named only where the DNA matches it firmly. Clone size, where shown, is once, few, many, or a class for clones that have expanded.

size: -
J: TRBJ1-1
D: -
V: TRBV30
DNA: TGTGCCTGGAGCGGGGACTACACTGAAGCTTTCTTT
CDR3: CAWSGDYTEAFF

size: -
J: TRBJ1-1
D: -
V: TRBV9
DNA: TGTGCCAGCAGCGTAGTCGATCAGGAGACTGAAGCTTTCTTT
CDR3: CASSVVDQETEAFF

size: -
J: TRBJ2-5
D: TRBD2
V: TRBV7-9
DNA: TGTGCCAGCAGCCCGACTAGCGGGAGGGAAGAGACCCAGTACTTC
CDR3: CASSPTSGREETQYF

size: few
J: TRBJ2-7
D: TRBD2
V: TRBV4-1
DNA: TGCGCCAGCAGAAGGGTCCTAGCGGGACGTGAGCAGTACTTC
CDR3: CASRRVLAGREQYF

size: -
J: TRBJ2-7
D: -
V: TRBV30
DNA: TGTGCCTGGAGTACTACAGGGTATGTGCAGTACTTC
CDR3: CAWSTTGYVQYF

size: -
J: TRBJ2-2
D: -
V: TRBV30
DNA: TGTGCCTGGAGGCAGGGGACCGGGGAGCTGTTTTTT
CDR3: CAWRQGTGELFF

size: -
J: TRBJ2-5
D: -
V: TRBV15
DNA: TGTGCCACCAGCAGAGAAGGACATATCCAAGAGACCCAGTACTTC
CDR3: CATSREGHIQETQYF

size: -
J: TRBJ1-1
D: -
V: TRBV14
DNA: TGTGCCAGCAGCCATGGGGGAGGAGGACCCGAAGCTTTCTTT
CDR3: CASSHGGGGPEAFF

size: -
J: TRBJ2-7
D: TRBD1
V: TRBV5-1
DNA: TGCGCCAGCAGCTTGGAACAGGGGGCGAACGAGCAGTACTTC
CDR3: CASSLEQGANEQYF

size: -
J: TRBJ1-5
D: -
V: TRBV30
DNA: TGTGCCTGGAGTGTACCGGCAGGTGTAAATAGCAATCAGCCCCAGCATTTT
CDR3: CAWSVPAGVNSNQPQHF

size: -
J: TRBJ1-5
D: -
V: TRBV29-1
DNA: TGCAGCGTGTCATATAGCAATCAGCCCCAGCATTTT
CDR3: CSVSYSNQPQHF

size: -
J: TRBJ2-1
D: TRBD1
V: TRBV19
DNA: TGTGCCAGTAGTATACGTTCGACAGGCCCAGGGGGTGAGCAGTTCTTC
CDR3: CASSIRSTGPGGEQFF

size: -
J: TRBJ2-2
D: -
V: TRBV6-5
DNA: TGTGCCAGCAGTTACGTAGGGATTACCGGGGAGCTGTTTTTT
CDR3: CASSYVGITGELFF

size: -
J: TRBJ1-4
D: TRBD1
V: TRBV7-9
DNA: TGTGCCAGCAGCTTGAGCGTGGGACAGATGGGTGAAAAACTGTTTTTT
CDR3: CASSLSVGQMGEKLFF

size: -
J: TRBJ2-3
D: -
V: TRBV6-5
DNA: TGTGCCAGCAGTCAGGGGAGGCGCACAGATACGCAGTATTTT
CDR3: CASSQGRRTDTQYF

size: few
J: TRBJ1-4
D: -
V: TRBV4-1
DNA: TGCGCCAGCAGCCACCTAGGACGAGGGATCACTAATGAAAAACTGTTTTTT
CDR3: CASSHLGRGITNEKLFF

size: -
J: TRBJ2-5
D: TRBD1
V: TRBV30
DNA: TGTGCCTGGAGTCCTGGGACAGGGAAACAAGAGACCCAGTACTTC
CDR3: CAWSPGTGKQETQYF